The 17 T cell receptor beta chains presented below share a single source sample, sequenced in a study of T cell responses to AZD1222 COVID-19 vaccine (dated by TCRdb to the early 2020s). The method behind the library was the immunoSEQ multiplex PCR assay. Drawn from immuneACCESS, this table holds only the in-frame rearrangements with V and J called that TCRdb kept. Clones are partly lost; checked studies trace under half to an unresolved V gene and leave the rest unexplained. The sample table contains 110,000 or so clones; only one count was recorded for about 91% of them. 6.5% of the sample lies in the top ten. The label giving this sample's time point can be read as: about 28 days (+/-7) after the second vaccine dose. Sample: peripheral blood, taken 28 days after the second AZD1222 dose. The receptor set was obtained from an adult who received the AZD1222 COVID-19 vaccine.

V and J are TRBV5-1 and TRBJ1-3, with D hard to call. Germline CDR1 reads SGHRS; CDR2 reads YFSETQ. V gave up 5 bases and J gave up 3 bases, with 12 bases separating them. CDR3 length: 14 amino acids. CDR3 nucleotide sequence: TGCGCCAGCAGTCTCGGTTATAGTGGAAACACCATATATTTT. The encoded protein is CASSLGYSGNTIYF.

The chain uses TRBV6-1 and TRBJ2-4, with 9 bases matching TRBD2. V lost 4 bases to trimming and J lost 2 bases; unmatched junction nucleotides: 3. The CDR3 contains 15 residues. CDR1 is MNHNS, CDR2 SASEGT, per germline. CDR3 in DNA: TGTGCCAGCAGTGGCGGGGGGGCCACCAAAAACATTCAGTACTTC. Translated, it gives CASSGGGATKNIQYF.

The chain joins TRBV7-2 to TRBJ1-1; a weak D match, TRBD1 (6 bases). Trimming removed 0 bases from V and 0 bases from J, with 11 bases in between. CDR3 length: 16 amino acids. CDR1 is SGHTA, CDR2 FQGNSA, per germline. The CDR3 region is CASSLALTGLNTEAFF. The CDR3 DNA is TGTGCCAGCAGCTTAGCCCTAACAGGGCTGAACACTGAAGCTTTCTTT.

This chain uses TRBV9 with TRBJ2-1; 8 nucleotides match TRBD2. The CDR3 covers 13 residues. Unmatched junction bases numbered 1, after V lost 1 base and J lost 7 bases. CDR1 is SGDLS, CDR2 YYNGEE, per germline. In nucleotides, the CDR3 is TGTGCCAGCAGCGTACCGGGGGGGAATGAGCAGTTCTTC. It specifies CASSVPGGNEQFF.

The chain combines TRBV5-4 with TRBJ1-6; the D is unclear. CDR3 length equals 16 residues. V shed 2 bases and J shed 8 bases, with 17 bases lying between them. The V gene's germline CDR1 is SGHNT and CDR2 YYREEE (reference sequence). In DNA, the CDR3 is TGTGCCAGCAGCTTAGGCGGGCGAATCGTTGATTCACCCCTCCACTTT. This gives the protein CASSLGGRIVDSPLHF.

The J gene is TRBJ2-2, the V gene TRBV7-2; 10 bases line up with TRBD2. The CDR3 sequence is 16 residues long. With 0 bases clipped from V and 7 bases from J, the junction kept 5 bases outside the gene matches. Germline lookup yields CDR1 SGHTA and CDR2 FQGNSA. The CDR3 spells CASSLATSGALGELFF. The CDR3 DNA reads as TGTGCCAGCAGCTTAGCCACTAGCGGGGCCCTCGGGGAGCTGTTTTTT. Based on the CDR3 plus reference TRBV7-2 and TRBJ2-2, the full variable domain is GAGVSQSPSNKVTEKGKDVELRCDPISGHTALYWYRQSLGQGLEFLIYFQGNSAPDKSGLPSDRFSAERTGGSVSTLTIQRTQQEDSAVYLCASSLATSGALGELFFGEGSRLTVL.

The chain is built from TRBV12-3 or TRBV12-4 and TRBJ1-2; D not certain. The V and J ends lost 4 bases and 7 bases respectively, with 7 bases between them. The CDR3 extends over 11 amino acids. The CDR3 coding sequence is TGTGCCAGCAGTTCAAGGCTTGGCTACACCTTC. Protein product: CASSSRLGYTF.

J is TRBJ2-1 and V is TRBV7-3; D may match TRBD1 or TRBD2 (6 bases each). The CDR3 is 16 amino acids. Germline lookup yields CDR1 SGHTA and CDR2 FQGTGA. V gave up 5 bases and J gave up 0 bases, with 14 bases separating them. CDR3 sequence: CASSITGGHSYNEQFF. The CDR3 DNA follows: TGTGCCAGCAGCATCACCGGGGGCCACTCCTACAATGAGCAGTTCTTC.

V is TRBV29-1 and J is TRBJ1-1, with a possible D match to TRBD1 (6 bases). The ends were cut back, 6 bases at V and 4 bases at J, with 21 bases in the middle. Germline values: CDR1 SQVTM, CDR2 ANQGSEA. The CDR3 extends over 15 amino acids. Here the CDR3 reads CSVPPSDRFGTEAFF. CDR3 coding DNA: TGCAGCGTCCCACCATCCGACAGGTTTGGCACTGAAGCTTTCTTT. Full variable domain (missing parts from reference TRBV29-1 and TRBJ1-1): SAVISQKPSRDICQRGTSLTIQCQVDSQVTMMFWYRQQPGQSLTLIATANQGSEATYESGFVIDKFPISRPNLTFSTLTVSNMSPEDSSIYLCSVPPSDRFGTEAFFGQGTRLTVV.

The chain couples TRBV7-9 to TRBJ2-3; D is uncertain. The CDR3 spans 12 residues. V shed 3 bases and J shed 2 bases, with 3 bases lying between them. Germline V gene lookup returns CDR1 SEHNR and CDR2 FQNEAQ (reference sequence). The CDR3, as DNA: TGTGCCAGCAGCTTCCACACAGATACGCAGTATTTT. Translated: CASSFHTDTQYF.

This sequence joins TRBV3-1 (or the pseudogene TRBV3-2) and TRBJ1-4, with D uncertain. Germline V gene data show CDR1 as LGHDT and CDR2 as YNNKEL (reference sequence). The CDR3 loop spans 15 amino acids. V was clipped by 3 bases and J by 7 bases, with 15 bases between them. Here the CDR3 DNA reads TGTGCCAGCAGCCAGGCCCGAGTGGTGGGTGAAAAACTGTTTTTT. It is translated as CASSQARVVGEKLFF.

CDR3 coding DNA: TGTGCCACCAGACAGGGCCACTTACGAAATTACAATGAGCAGTTCTTC. It specifies CATRQGHLRNYNEQFF. The chain uses TRBV10-3 and TRBJ2-1, with 7 nucleotides matching TRBD1. The V segment lost 10 bases and the J segment 4 bases; nucleotides outside the gene matches: 16. CDR3 length: 16 residues. Per germline, CDR1 ENHRY and CDR2 SYGVKD.

V and J are TRBV19 and TRBJ1-5, with TRBD1 as a possible D gene (5 bases). V dropped 5 bases and J dropped 4 bases, with 9 bases sitting between them. CDR1 LNHDA and CDR2 SQIVND come from the germline V gene (reference sequence). The CDR3 has 13 amino acids. The CDR3 loop is CASSVQDNQPQHF. The CDR3 bases are TGTGCCAGTAGTGTACAGGATAATCAGCCCCAGCATTTT.

The CDR3 sequence is CASSLIFNEQFF. The CDR3 bases are TGTGCCAGCAGCTTAATCTTCAATGAGCAGTTCTTC. The chain is built from TRBV7-2 and TRBJ2-1; no definite D call. The V and J ends lost 2 bases and 6 bases respectively, with 5 bases between them. The CDR3 extends over 12 amino acids. CDR1 and CDR2 from the germline V gene are SGHTA and FQGNSA.

The chain recombines TRBV16 with TRBJ1-4; maybe TRBD1 (6 bases). Trimming took off 2 bases at V and 8 bases at J, with 12 bases between the two ends. The CDR3 totals 14 residues. The germline gives CDR1 KGHSY, CDR2 FQNENV. The CDR3, as DNA: TGTGCCAGCAGCCAACGGGTGGGGGCCGAAAAACTGTTTTTT. It is translated as CASSQRVGAEKLFF.

V gene TRBV11-2 combines with J gene TRBJ2-1; D is possibly TRBD2 (6 bases). Trimming took 5 bases from V and 7 from J, leaving 18 bases between them. The CDR3 contains 15 residues. The germline gives CDR1 SGHAT, CDR2 FQNNGV. The CDR3 coding sequence is TGTGCCAGCAGCGCATTCTCTGGGACTGGAAATGAGCAGTTCTTC. It codes for CASSAFSGTGNEQFF.

The chain has TRBV7-6 and TRBJ2-5; possibly TRBD1 for D (6 bases). The germline V and J ends were trimmed by 5 bases and 5 bases, with 18 bases remaining between them. Germline lookup yields CDR1 SGHVS and CDR2 FNYEAQ. The CDR3 has 15 residues. DNA of the CDR3: TGTGCCAGCAGCCCTGGGACGGCTAGGGGGGAGACCCAGTACTTC. This translates into CASSPGTARGETQYF.